Listed below are T cell receptor beta chains from one sample, sequenced in a study of T cell clusters in autoimmune cytopenias. TCRdb processed the multiplex PCR reads again and assigns one entry to each CDR3 protein, with no DNA. The sample data list 3,500 to 5,000 distinct CDR3 sequences. These data were also reused for a study on T cell repertoires in aging, cancer and after chemotherapy.

The sample taken for sequencing was peripheral blood. Receptors originate from a human donor in good health. Both conserved end residues are part of each CDR3. Rows may omit the clone size; those that give it use once, few, many or a size class.

J gene	clone size	V gene	CDR3 protein
TRBJ1-5	medium-sized	TRBV19	CASSIPGTGGDQPQHF
TRBJ2-5	.	TRBV18	CASSPHGGAGETQYF
TRBJ1-5	.	TRBV6-5	CASSYSTNQPQHF
TRBJ2-7	.	TRBV27	CGRPDHSYEQYF
TRBJ2-1	.	TRBV6-5	CASSYRPIQGNEQFF
TRBJ1-5	.	TRBV6-5	CASSYRTGTNQPQHF
TRBJ1-4	.	TRBV7-2	CASSLAPGQGREKLFF
TRBJ2-5	.	TRBV5-6	CASSFRETQYF
TRBJ1-5	.	TRBV19	CASSMWGPTYNQPQHF
TRBJ1-4	.	TRBV5-6	CASSLNRDRGHKNEKLFF
TRBJ1-1	.	TRBV19	CASSTRTEAFF
TRBJ1-2	medium-sized	TRBV5-6	CASSLEGTYGYTF
TRBJ2-2	medium-sized	TRBV29-1	CSVGDPGAGELFF
TRBJ1-1	.	TRBV7-9	CASSPGTANTEAFF
TRBJ1-6	.	TRBV12-3/TRBV12-4	CASSLGPNNSPLHF
TRBJ1-5	.	TRBV18	CASSGMRQGGQPQHF
TRBJ1-1	.	TRBV5-5	CASSFRQGEAFF
TRBJ2-6	.	TRBV6-5	CASSYSVLAGGVPWSGANVLTF
TRBJ1-2	.	TRBV6-5	CASTFSGGASPTYGYTF
TRBJ1-1	.	TRBV5-6	CASSFLDRGLNTEAFF
TRBJ2-7	.	TRBV7-6	CASSLEGSSYEQYF
TRBJ1-1	.	TRBV19	CASSPRGGNTEAFF
TRBJ1-2	.	TRBV6-5	CASRETPQQGVGYTF
TRBJ1-5	.	TRBV27	CASSSQLDSPQHF
TRBJ1-2	.	TRBV6-5	CASSPRDRGGVNGYTF
TRBJ2-1	.	TRBV7-6	CASSNNYKQFF
TRBJ1-5	.	TRBV15	CATSTGGKTQPQHF
TRBJ1-2	medium-sized	TRBV11-1	CASSSDRNYGYTF
TRBJ1-4	.	TRBV5-5	CASSLGAGTGYNEKLFF
TRBJ2-7	.	TRBV20-1	CSAPPSSYEQYF